The following is a T cell receptor (beta chain) sequence with its context. Its antigen is unidentified. 5'RACE, which relied on constant-segment primers, yielded TCR alpha and TCR beta cDNA libraries carrying sample barcodes and UMIs. TCRdb re-analysed the 5' RACE reads in MiXCR, keeping a single row per CDR3 protein. The table shows 350,000 or so distinct CDR3 sequences, with 10% to 15% occurring only once. Germline V gene data show CDR1 as SGHDT and CDR2 as YYEEEE. Germline trimming cut 3 bases from V and 6 bases from J; bases unmatched to any gene: 13. CDR3 length equals 16 residues. These data belong to a study of T-cell memory formation after mild COVID-19. Findings of the study overall: CD8+ contracting clones occupied EMRA, while CD4+ ones occupied mainly CM and EM.

The chain employs TRBV5-6 and TRBJ2-7, with 9 bases matching TRBD1. The sample comprised PBMCs or a T cell subset sorted from them (not recorded which). This clonotype was obtained from a man younger than 35 who had mild COVID-19 (a few samples of this study predate the infection). Cell type and time point are not known. The CDR3 DNA reads as TGTGCCAGCAGCTCAGGGACAGGGTTCTCCTCTCGCGAGCAGTACTTC. As protein: CASSSGTGFSSREQYF.